A selection of T cell receptor beta chains follows, all from one sample in a study of cytomegalovirus exposure and HLA in healthy donors. Profiling relied on immunoSEQ multiplex PCR, and the TCRdb table lists in-frame clones only, not all of them. The table lists 100,000 to 150,000 clones, 75% to 85% of them singletons. The specimen sequenced was PBMCs. These receptors all stem from a man between 25 and 39 years old in good health and CMV-seronegative. Both conserved end residues are part of each CDR3. D genes are given only for firm matches. Some rows mark clone size as missing; the rest say once, few, many or name a class of expanded clone.

j_call v_call d_call clone_size cdr3_nt cdr3_aa
TRBJ2-7 TRBV4-3 NA few TGCGCCAGCAGCCAAGTCCAGTCTTCCGAGCAGTACTTC CASSQVQSSEQYF
TRBJ2-7 TRBV27 NA NA TGTGCCAGCTCAAAAACAAACAGGATAGGCGAGCAGTACTTC CASSKTNRIGEQYF
TRBJ2-3 TRBV14 NA NA TGTGCCAGCAGGGCCCCAAGCGCAGATACGCAGTATTTT CASRAPSADTQYF
TRBJ2-6 TRBV7-6 TRBD1 NA TGTGCCAGCAGCCCCCCGAGGGCAGGGGGCTACGGGGCCAACGTCCTGACTTTC CASSPPRAGGYGANVLTF
TRBJ2-7 TRBV6-5 NA NA TGTGCCAGCAGTTACGGGAGTAGAGAGTACTTC CASSYGSREYF
TRBJ2-2 TRBV11-2 TRBD2 NA TGTGCCAGCAGGGGAGGGTACACCGGGGAGCTGTTTTTT CASRGGYTGELFF
TRBJ1-1 TRBV29-1 NA NA TGCAGCGTTGAAGGGCTCCTGATGAACACTGAAGCTTTCTTT CSVEGLLMNTEAFF
TRBJ1-2 TRBV7-9 TRBD1 NA TGTGCCAGCAGCAAGGGACAGCCTTACTATGGCTACACCTTC CASSKGQPYYGYTF
TRBJ2-5 TRBV5-4 NA NA TGTGCCAGCAGCTTGTATGGGGGGGAGACCCAGTACTTC CASSLYGGETQYF
TRBJ2-7 TRBV2 NA NA TGTGCCAGCAGGGAAACCGGGACACACTACGAGCAGTACTTC CASRETGTHYEQYF